The 4 T cell receptor beta chains listed next were all sequenced from one sample in a study of cytomegalovirus exposure and HLA in healthy donors. The study ran its PCR with 60 Vbeta and 13 Jbeta primers. Repertoires were generated with immunoSEQ multiplex PCR, while TCRdb's copy carries only in-frame clones and drops some. This sample has roughly 100,000 clones, with approximately 80% found just once. The sample comprised PBMCs. The receptors were gathered from a woman aged 40 to 50 in good health and CMV-seronegative.

As DNA, the CDR3 is TGTGCCAGCAGCCGTTTACCGGGACAGGGGGTCTACGAGCAGTACTTC. Translating gives CASSRLPGQGVYEQYF. The V and J genes are TRBV4-2 and TRBJ2-7; TRBD1 matches at 11 bases. Per germline, CDR1 LGHNA and CDR2 YNFKEQ. CDR3 length: 16 amino acids. The junction had 8 bases not matched to a gene; V was cut back by 4 bases and J by 3 bases.

This clone was detected once. This chain connects TRBV25-1 to TRBJ1-5; D unresolved. Germline loops: CDR1 MGHDK, CDR2 SYGVNS. V was trimmed by 3 bases and J by 4 bases, leaving 13 bases between them. The CDR3 is 15 amino acids. In DNA, the CDR3 is TGTGCCAGCAGTGAGTCGGGCCGAGGGAATCAGCCCCAGCATTTT. This translates into CASSESGRGNQPQHF.

This clone was found a few times. The chain has TRBV14 and TRBJ2-7; 7 bases fit TRBD2. CDR1 and CDR2 (germline): SGHDN, FVKESK. Trimming removed 2 bases from V and 4 bases from J; junction bases left unmatched: 8. The CDR3 consists of 15 residues. CDR3 region: CASSQTPGLPYEQYF. As DNA, the CDR3 is TGTGCCAGCAGCCAAACCCCGGGACTACCGTACGAGCAGTACTTC.

A single count supports this clone. V and J are TRBV4-1 and TRBJ2-1, with 9 positions matching TRBD2. V shed 8 bases and J 8 bases; nucleotides not matched to a gene: 13. CDR3 size: 15 residues. Germline loops: CDR1 MGHRA, CDR2 YSYEKL. For the CDR3, the DNA is TGCGCCAGCCGAGACGGTGCGGGGGGGCCGCATGAGCAGTTCTTC. This gives the protein CASRDGAGGPHEQFF.